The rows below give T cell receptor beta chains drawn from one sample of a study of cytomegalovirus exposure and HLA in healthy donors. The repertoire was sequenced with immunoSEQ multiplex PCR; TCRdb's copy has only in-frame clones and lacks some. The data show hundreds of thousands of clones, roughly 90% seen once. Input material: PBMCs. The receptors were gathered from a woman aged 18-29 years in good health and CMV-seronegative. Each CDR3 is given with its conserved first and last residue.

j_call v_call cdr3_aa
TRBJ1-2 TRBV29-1 CSVDSRYGYTF
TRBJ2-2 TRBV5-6 CASSPSPGSGLFF
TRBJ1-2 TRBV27 CASSSGGGYTF
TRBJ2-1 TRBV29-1 CSVEVYTGMNYNEQFF
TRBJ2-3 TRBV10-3 CAISGTSGMYTDTQYF
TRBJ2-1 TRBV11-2 CASSPGGGVVNEQFF
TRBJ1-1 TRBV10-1 CASSDFGQINTEAFF
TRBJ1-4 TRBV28 CASSLWGGEGKLFF
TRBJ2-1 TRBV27 CASTNGGHNNEQFF
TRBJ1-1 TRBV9 CASSVGQGNTEAFF
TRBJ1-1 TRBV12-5 CASGPGQGIMNTEAFF
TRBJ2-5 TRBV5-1 CASSLGDSAKTQYF
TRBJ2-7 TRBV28 CASSFIRTGLGGEQYF
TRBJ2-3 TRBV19 CASSIQGWSRDTQYF
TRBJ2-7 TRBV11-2 CASSWEAGLVNYEQYF
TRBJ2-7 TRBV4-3 CASSQGHGQGLNYEQYF
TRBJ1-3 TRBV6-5 CASSQGFSGNTIYF
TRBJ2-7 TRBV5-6 CASSWEGESYEQYF
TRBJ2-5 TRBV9 CASSVASGRGEETQYF
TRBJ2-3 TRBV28 CASSLPRRASTSTDTQYF
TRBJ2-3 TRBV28 CASNGGGGPDGDTQYF
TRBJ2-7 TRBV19 CASSKRPGSEQYF
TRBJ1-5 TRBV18 CASSPETVYSNQPQHF
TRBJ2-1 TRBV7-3 CASSLAGGVNEQFF
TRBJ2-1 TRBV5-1 CASRTSGRNNEQFF
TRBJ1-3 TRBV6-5 CASSYDDRAGNTIYF
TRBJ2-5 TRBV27 CASSLLASGQETQYF
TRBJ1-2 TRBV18 CASSPPSLNYGYTF
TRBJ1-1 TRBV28 CASSSIGQNTEAFF
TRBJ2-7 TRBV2 CASHRDTPSYEQYF
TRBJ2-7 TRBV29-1 CSVLTRLAGGSEQYF
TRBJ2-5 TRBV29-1 CSVRGTETQYF
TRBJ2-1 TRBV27 CASSPRLAGVYNEQFF
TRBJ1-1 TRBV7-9 CASSLGTGGAQSSEAFF
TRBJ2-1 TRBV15 CATSRGIPSGRESSYNEQFF
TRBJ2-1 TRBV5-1 CASSLDSQGEVEQFF
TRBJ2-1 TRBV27 CASRNLEGGEQFF
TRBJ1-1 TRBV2 CASSAGTRGAFF
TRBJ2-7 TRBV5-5 CASSLWDRGRGEQYF
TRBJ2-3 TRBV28 CATLLPGTSSTDTQYF
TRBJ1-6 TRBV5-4 CASNRAATGGNHSPLHF